This TCR beta chain came from a study of blood T cell repertoires in COVID-19 (dated by TCRdb to the early 2020s). Study-wide context: Samples from collaborators originated in the United States, Italy and Spain and spanned both the acute and convalescent phases of COVID-19. The prospective study material was composed of cDNA or gDNA derived from T cells, B-cell-depleted T cells, or PBMCs. Deeply sampled blood TCRbeta repertoires from subjects exposed to, actively infected with, or recovered from COVID-19 were included in the dataset. The repertoires were released in a freely available public database intended as a resource for research on the immune response to SARS-CoV-2. Samples came from the ongoing ImmuneRACE study (first 160 participants) plus 1,254 subjects from 6 global collaborators. A de-identified subject ID, COVID-19 status, age in years and sex were almost always included in the sample metadata. Where HLA class I and class II types were available, the types were taken from metadata supplied by the sample provider, not from assay-based typing.

Broad study findings and their caveats: The amount of clinical and demographic metadata varied by source and participant and was provided uncurated.

Each collaborating institution followed its own protocols to collect whole blood in K2EDTA tubes. For TCRbeta analysis, collaborators shipped samples in one of three forms: frozen whole blood, isolated PBMCs, or DNA extracted from either of those sample types. The immunoSEQ Assay, a bias-controlled multiplex PCR, was used to amplify TCRbeta CDR3 regions from genomic DNA. Per the authors' processing: The number of nucleated cells in each sample was estimated from the amplification of reference gene primers within the assay. To quantify the absolute abundance of each unique TCRbeta CDR3 rearrangement, sequence reads were collapsed and filtered. For each sample, productive Simpson clonality was calculated by taking the square root of Simpson's diversity index across productive rearrangements. TCRdb limited this immuneACCESS table to in-frame rearrangements with V and J called. A share of clones is missing; checked studies link under half to unresolved V genes, and the rest is unexplained. V and J calls and clone size follow that table, whereas D and trimming were derived from the DNA. The sample table lists 110,000 or so clones, less than 85% of them with a count of one. The top ten clones comprise 2% to 3% of the sample.

A note on this clone: Its antigen is not yet known. The sample holds no much larger clone one base away, and base qualities are not on file.

The sequence was collected from a middle-aged man with acute or convalescent COVID-19. The sequencing input was peripheral blood.

Here the CDR3 is given as CASSIKWGQRSYNEQFF. The bases read TGTGCCAGTAGTATAAAGTGGGGACAGCGCTCCTACAATGAGCAGTTCTTC. The rearrangement joined TRBV19 to TRBJ2-1, with 7 middle bases fitting TRBD1. Trimming removed 2 bases from V and 0 bases from J; the gene matches leave 7 bases unexplained. The germline V gene (reference sequence) provides CDR1 LNHDA and CDR2 SQIVND. The CDR3 contains 17 residues, cysteine and phenylalanine counted. The sequence is cut down to CDR3 DNA, 51 bases in frame from base 1.